The 2 T cell receptor beta chains below come from one sample, sequenced in a study of HIV-infected patients and healthy controls. TCRdb recomputed calls from the 5' RACE reads with MiXCR, one row per CDR3 protein. The repertoire holds 15,000 to 20,000 distinct CDR3 sequences, with roughly 19% as singletons. What was sequenced was CD8+ T cells from blood. Every receptor here comes from a human donor in good health.

This clonotype was seen at least ten times. The CDR3 DNA is TGCAGTGCTAGAGATCTCAACCCCCCTAGCGGGAGATCGAAGGAGCAGTACTTC. Translating it yields CSARDLNPPSGRSKEQYF. This chain joins TRBV20-1 and TRBJ2-7; 10 nucleotides agree with TRBD2. The CDR3 loop spans 18 amino acids. Per germline, CDR1 DFQATT and CDR2 SNEGSKA (reference sequence). V gave up 0 bases and J gave up 7 bases; unmatched junction bases: 18.

The chain couples TRBV7-9 to TRBJ2-3; D tentatively reads TRBD1 or TRBD2 (6 bases each). Looked up from germline, CDR1 is SEHNR and CDR2 is FQNEAQ (reference sequence). V was trimmed by 1 base and J by 6 bases, leaving 14 bases between them. The CDR3 extends over 15 amino acids. CDR3: CASSLGEGEVDTQYF. The CDR3 coding sequence is TGTGCCAGCAGCTTAGGAGAGGGGGAGGTGGATACGCAGTATTTT.